Listed here is a single T cell receptor beta chain. These data come from a study of blood T cell repertoires in COVID-19. Across the study: From T cells, B-cell-depleted T cells, or PBMCs came the material, which was cDNA or gDNA.

The authors' processing: Reference gene primer amplification gave estimated nucleated cell counts. TCRdb's copy holds only in-frame clones and misses some; the assay was immunoSEQ multiplex PCR. The V and J calls and clone size were taken over from that table, and D and trimming were inferred from the DNA. The table lists around 150,000 clones, approximately 88% of them singletons. Germline loops: CDR1 KGHDR, CDR2 SFDVKD. The CDR3 runs 12 residues. V gave up 10 bases and J gave up 4 bases, with 12 bases separating them. The sequence came from a human donor in a cohort sampled during active COVID-19. The V gene is TRBV24-1, the J gene TRBJ2-5; tentatively, D is TRBD2 (5 bases). The sample consisted of peripheral blood. The CDR3 nucleotides are TGTGCCACTAGCGACGAGCGAGAGACCCAGTACTTC. This sequence encodes CATSDERETQYF.